Listed below are T cell receptor beta chains from one sample, sequenced in a study of cytomegalovirus exposure and HLA in healthy donors. The repertoire was sequenced with immunoSEQ multiplex PCR; TCRdb's copy has only in-frame clones and lacks some. The table has roughly 55,000 clones, about four fifths seen once; the top ten hold roughly 2.3%. The sequenced sample was PBMCs. Receptors were obtained from a boy aged 5 to 17 in good health and CMV-seropositive. The CDR3 runs from the conserved cysteine through the conserved F or W. The D gene is left open where the match is weak. Not all rows give a size; the values are once, few, many and, for expanded clones, a class.

j_call,clone_size,v_call,d_call,cdr3_nt,cdr3_aa
TRBJ1-1,.,TRBV7-9,.,TGTGCCAGCAGCCCTACTCTTGAAGCTTTCTTT,CASSPTLEAFF
TRBJ1-5,once,TRBV6-6,.,TGTGCCAGCAGACCTACCTCCAGGGTCGTTGAACAGCCCCAGCATTTT,CASRPTSRVVEQPQHF
TRBJ1-1,.,TRBV6-6,.,TGTGCCAGCAGTAAATACAGGACAGAAGGGACTGAAGCTTTCTTT,CASSKYRTEGTEAFF
TRBJ2-5,.,TRBV7-6,TRBD2,TGTGCCAGCAGTTCAGCGGGGCTAGAGACCCAGTACTTC,CASSSAGLETQYF
TRBJ2-1,.,TRBV10-1,TRBD1,TGCGCCAGTCCCGACAGGGGGCCTGACAATGAGCAGTTCTTC,CASPDRGPDNEQFF
TRBJ2-7,few,TRBV5-1,TRBD1,TGCGCCAGCAGCTTGGACAGGGGTTCCTACGAGCAGTACTTC,CASSLDRGSYEQYF
TRBJ1-5,.,TRBV2,.,TGTGCCAGCAGTTCTGACTGGGGAGGCAATCAGCCCCAGCATTTT,CASSSDWGGNQPQHF
TRBJ2-7,.,TRBV4-1,.,TGCGCCAGCAGCCAAGATGGAGACGAGCAGTACTTC,CASSQDGDEQYF
TRBJ1-2,few,TRBV5-6,.,TGTGCCAGCAGCGAAACGGGACTCTATGGCTACACCTTC,CASSETGLYGYTF
TRBJ2-5,.,TRBV11-1,TRBD2,TGTGCCAGCAGCTTAGCAGCCGGGGGGGAGACCCAGTACTTC,CASSLAAGGETQYF
TRBJ2-1,.,TRBV5-4,.,TGTGCCAGCAGCTTCATCGGGAGCACCTACAATGAGCAGTTCTTC,CASSFIGSTYNEQFF
TRBJ1-3,.,TRBV10-3,.,TGTGCCATCAGTGAGTCCTCCCAACTAAACACCATATATTTT,CAISESSQLNTIYF
TRBJ2-7,once,TRBV4-2,TRBD1,TGTGCCAGCAGCGACCTCGCCCTTAAGGGACAGGGATCGGACGAGCAGTACTTC,CASSDLALKGQGSDEQYF
TRBJ2-6,.,TRBV9,.,TGTGCCAGCAGCGTATACGGGACATCAACTGGGGCCAACGTCCTGACTTTC,CASSVYGTSTGANVLTF
TRBJ1-2,few,TRBV29-1,TRBD1,TGCAGCGGGGAAGGACAGGGGAAGTTCGATGGCTACACCTTC,CSGEGQGKFDGYTF
TRBJ2-4,.,TRBV19,TRBD1,TGTGCCAGTACCCGAGGACAGGGGTTGGAGGCCAAAAACATTCAGTACTTC,CASTRGQGLEAKNIQYF
TRBJ2-4,once,TRBV18,.,TGTGCCAGCTCACCGGAGGATCCCAAAAACATTCAGTACTTC,CASSPEDPKNIQYF
TRBJ2-5,.,TRBV19,TRBD2,TGTGCCAGTAGTTCCCGGGGGGATCCGGGAGAGACCCAGTACTTC,CASSSRGDPGETQYF
TRBJ2-1,.,TRBV2,TRBD2,TGTGCCAGCATTTTCCTCCGGGGGGAAAACAATGAGCAGTTCTTC,CASIFLRGENNEQFF
TRBJ1-4,.,TRBV5-1,.,TGCGCCAGCAGTATAATCGGGAGAAGGGATGAAAAACTGTTTTTT,CASSIIGRRDEKLFF
TRBJ2-7,.,TRBV15,.,TGTGCCACCAGCAGGGTGATCAGGGCTCCCGTCGAGCAGTACTTC,CATSRVIRAPVEQYF
TRBJ2-1,.,TRBV4-1,.,TGCGCCAGCAGCCACAAGGACAGTCAGAGGGATGAGCAGTTCTTC,CASSHKDSQRDEQFF
TRBJ2-2,.,TRBV10-1,.,TGCGCCACCCAGGGCGGGAACACCGGGGAGCTGTTTTTT,CATQGGNTGELFF
TRBJ1-1,.,TRBV9,.,TGTGCCAGCACCCCAGGGCAAACGAACACTGAAGCTTTCTTT,CASTPGQTNTEAFF
TRBJ1-1,few,TRBV29-1,.,TGCAGCGTGGGGGGGGGTACTATGAACACTGAAGCTTTCTTT,CSVGGGTMNTEAFF
TRBJ2-5,.,TRBV12-5,TRBD2,TGTGCTAGTGCCCCTCTGGGGGGGGTCCAAGAGACCCAGTACTTC,CASAPLGGVQETQYF
TRBJ1-5,.,TRBV7-9,TRBD1,TGTGCCAGCAGCCCCGGGACAGACAAAAATCAGCCCCAGCATTTT,CASSPGTDKNQPQHF